The 30 T cell receptor beta chains below all came from one sample that was sequenced in a study of CD8 T cells in Susac syndrome. The RNA input was about 0.5 to 1 ug, and it was reverse transcribed with random hexamers. Each CDR3 protein is one row after TCRdb ran MiXCR on the immunoSEQ multiplex PCR reads. Counted here are fewer than 150,000 distinct CDR3 sequences, 90% to 95% occurring once; the ten biggest clones make up 0.27%. The material sequenced was CD8+ T cells from PBMCs. Every receptor here comes from a human donor in good health.

With regard to this clonotype: A junction boundary mismatches the germline segment, possibly from a read error. The chain recombines TRBV27 with TRBJ2-5; 7 bases line up with TRBD2. CDR3 length: 13 amino acids. Germline V gives CDR1 MNHEY, CDR2 SMNVEV (reference sequence). The CDR3 nucleotides are TGTGCAAGCAGGTCCGGCGGGAGAGAGACCCAGTACTTC. This encodes CASRSGGRETQYF.

This clonotype was seen just once. The chain joins TRBV20-1 to TRBJ2-7; D perhaps matches TRBD2 (5 bases). Trimming pared 0 bases from V and 3 bases from J, leaving 12 bases between. The CDR3 totals 14 residues. Germline V lookup: CDR1 DFQATT, CDR2 SNEGSKA (reference sequence). The CDR3: CSARDEAGFYEQYF. CDR3 nucleotide sequence: TGCAGTGCTAGAGATGAGGCGGGTTTCTACGAGCAGTACTTC.

The chain links TRBV14 to TRBJ2-3; D call uncertain. In germline, CDR1 is SGHDN, CDR2 FVKESK. Trimming took 3 bases from V and 2 from J, leaving 6 bases between them. This CDR3 has 13 residues. CDR3 in amino acids: CASSQVNTDTQYF. The DNA of the CDR3 is TGTGCCAGCAGCCAGGTTAACACAGATACGCAGTATTTT. The variable domain in full, with the rest retrieved from reference TRBV14 and TRBJ2-3, is EAGVTQFPSHSVIEKGQTVTLRCDPISGHDNLYWYRRVMGKEIKFLLHFVKESKQDESGMPNNRFLAERTGGTYSTLKVQPAELEDSGVYFCASSQVNTDTQYFGPGTRLTVL.

The gene calls are TRBV27 and TRBJ2-5, with D perhaps TRBD2 (5 bases). Germline CDR1 and CDR2: MNHEY and SMNVEV (reference sequence). CDR3 length: 15 residues. V shed 5 bases and J shed 0 bases, with 13 bases lying between them. In DNA form, the CDR3 reads TGTGCCAGCAGTGTCTCACCGGGGTACCAAGAGACCCAGTACTTC. Protein product: CASSVSPGYQETQYF.

The chain is built from TRBV12-5 and TRBJ2-1; 12 nucleotides agree with TRBD2. The germline CDR1 and CDR2 sequences are LGHNT and FRNRAP. The V and J ends lost 4 bases and 5 bases, in that order; junction bases with no gene match: 3. This CDR3 has 15 residues. The CDR3 here is CASGSGLAGHNEQFF. The CDR3 nucleotides are TGTGCTAGTGGTTCAGGACTAGCGGGACACAATGAGCAGTTCTTC.

In its sample, this clonotype was seen once. The chain joins TRBV27 to TRBJ1-1, with a tentative D call TRBD1 (5 bases). This CDR3 comprises 13 residues. Germline loops: CDR1 MNHEY, CDR2 SMNVEV (reference sequence). With 8 bases removed from V and 3 bases from J, the gap between germline ends came to 13 bases. The CDR3 reads CASGLGTHTEAFF. The CDR3 DNA reads TGTGCCAGCGGTCTAGGGACGCACACTGAAGCTTTCTTT.

J is TRBJ2-7 and V is TRBV29-1; 7 bases agree with TRBD1. V shed 7 bases, J shed 3 bases, and the junction held 3 bases outside the gene matches. The CDR3 runs 11 residues. From germline, CDR1 is SQVTM and CDR2 ANQGSEA. This chain's CDR3 is CSGRDSYEQYF. The CDR3 DNA is TGCAGCGGCCGGGACAGCTACGAGCAGTACTTC.

This chain joins TRBV3-1 and TRBJ2-1, with 7 bases matching TRBD2. The CDR3 is 14 residues long. CDR1 and CDR2 from the germline V gene are LGHDT and YNNKEL (reference sequence). The V segment lost 4 bases and the J segment 9 bases; nucleotides outside the gene matches: 9. The CDR3 region has the DNA TGTGCCAGCAGCCCTCCGTCGGGAGGAGGTGAGCAGTTCTTC. Protein: CASSPPSGGGEQFF.

V is TRBV14 and J is TRBJ1-1, with 8 positions matching TRBD1. Germline V lookup: CDR1 SGHDN, CDR2 FVKESK. This CDR3 is built from 14 residues. Trimming took 2 bases from V and 10 from J; bases not matched to a gene: 9. The CDR3 DNA follows: TGTGCCAGCAGCCAATATACAGGGGGGCAGCGAGCTTTCTTT. This encodes CASSQYTGGQRAFF.

The V call is TRBV20-1, the J call TRBJ2-1; the match to TRBD1 covers 9 bases. This CDR3 has 15 residues. The trim removed 5 bases at V and 7 bases at J, leaving 12 bases unmatched. Germline V CDR1 and CDR2: DFQATT, SNEGSKA (reference sequence). CDR3 sequence reads: CSAPHRGRFENEQFF. CDR3 DNA sequence: TGCAGTGCTCCGCACAGGGGGCGTTTCGAAAATGAGCAGTTCTTC.

The rearrangement uses TRBV11-2 and TRBJ2-3; D not certain. The CDR3 is made up of 13 amino acids. V was shortened by 8 bases and J by 5 bases, with 14 bases between the two germline ends. CDR1 and CDR2 from the germline V gene are SGHAT and FQNNGV. CDR3 sequence: CASAAPLRDTQYF. The CDR3 nucleotides read TGTGCCAGCGCGGCCCCTCTCAGAGATACGCAGTATTTT.

The gene calls are TRBV12-3 or TRBV12-4 and TRBJ2-7; 7 bases line up with TRBD2. The CDR3 contains 13 residues. The junction had 9 bases not matched to a gene; V was cut back by 7 bases and J by 6 bases. Here the CDR3 reads CASNQGRGGEQYF. The CDR3 nucleotides read TGTGCCAGCAACCAAGGGAGGGGAGGCGAGCAGTACTTC.

The chain employs TRBV24-1 and TRBJ2-5; TRBD1 is a possible D gene (6 bases). V lost 3 bases and J 2 bases, leaving 15 bases between the germline ends. The CDR3 has 16 amino acids. Per the germline V gene, CDR1 is KGHDR and CDR2 is SFDVKD. The CDR3 spells CATSDQGRLEQETQYF. In DNA form, the CDR3 reads TGTGCCACCAGTGATCAGGGGCGGTTGGAGCAAGAGACCCAGTACTTC.

The V gene is TRBV6-5, the J gene TRBJ1-5; D not certain. Trimming pared 0 bases from V and 5 bases from J, leaving 8 bases between. The CDR3 sequence is 14 residues long. The V gene's germline CDR1 is MNHEY and CDR2 SVGAGI. The CDR3 here is CASSYSPGHQPQHF. In nucleotides, the CDR3 is TGTGCCAGCAGTTACTCTCCCGGTCATCAGCCCCAGCATTTT.

The chain joins TRBV6-2 or TRBV6-3 to TRBJ2-1, with D unresolved. With 0 bases removed from V and 4 bases from J, the gap between germline ends came to 13 bases. This CDR3 comprises 16 residues. In germline, CDR1 is MNHEY, CDR2 SVGEGT. The CDR3 bases are TGTGCCAGCAGTTACTCGTCCGTGGCCCTTTACAATGAGCAGTTCTTC. Amino acid sequence: CASSYSSVALYNEQFF.

The rearrangement links TRBV2 to TRBJ2-7, with D unclear. CDR1 and CDR2 (germline): SNHLY, FYNNEI. CDR3 length: 10 amino acids. V was shortened by 8 bases and J by 2 bases, with 4 bases between the two germline ends. Here the CDR3 reads CASATYEQYF. In nucleotides, the CDR3 is TGTGCCAGCGCTACCTACGAGCAGTACTTC.

The chain recombines TRBV30 with TRBJ1-5; 8 bases are shared with TRBD1. Trimming took 5 bases from V and 5 from J; bases not matched to a gene: 8. The germline gives CDR1 GTSNPN, CDR2 SVGIG (reference sequence). The CDR3 spans 14 residues. CDR3 in amino acids: CAWGLTGAYQPQHF. Here the CDR3 DNA reads TGTGCCTGGGGGTTGACAGGGGCCTATCAGCCCCAGCATTTT.

The gene calls are TRBV20-1 and TRBJ2-3; 8 bases line up with TRBD2. The CDR3 runs 16 residues. Per the germline V gene, CDR1 is DFQATT and CDR2 is SNEGSKA (reference sequence). Trimming removed 0 bases from V and 0 bases from J; junction bases left unmatched: 5. CDR3 nucleotides: TGCAGTGCTAGAGATCCGGCTAGCGGGAGCACAGATACGCAGTATTTT. It is translated as CSARDPASGSTDTQYF.

On this clonotype: Sequence at one end of the junction differs from germline and may be a read error. The rearrangement uses TRBV2 and TRBJ1-3; no clear D gene. Germline loops: CDR1 SNHLY, CDR2 FYNNEI. The CDR3 contains 11 residues. CDR3 sequence reads: CASREGDTIYF. In DNA form, the CDR3 reads TGTGCCAGCAGAGAAGGCGACACCATATATTTT.

About this clonotype: Germline and junction disagree at one end, which may indicate a read error. The chain employs TRBV15 and TRBJ1-2; D not resolved. The germline gives CDR1 LNHNV, CDR2 YYDKDF (reference sequence). The CDR3 extends over 14 amino acids. CDR3 sequence reads: CATNRGQAGYGYTF. The CDR3, as DNA: TGTGCCACCAACAGAGGCCAAGCGGGCTATGGCTACACCTTC.

This chain links TRBV20-1 with TRBJ2-5; perhaps TRBD2 as D (5 bases). CDR3 length: 16 residues. Trimming cost V 1 base and J 1 base, with 16 bases left between them. Germline-derived CDR1 and CDR2 are DFQATT and SNEGSKA (reference sequence). The CDR3 is CSARGPLGTSQETQYF. The CDR3 nucleotides read TGCAGTGCTAGAGGGCCCCTAGGCACTAGCCAAGAGACCCAGTACTTC.

The gene calls are TRBV7-9 and TRBJ2-7; 14 nucleotides line up with TRBD2. Trimming cost V 6 bases and J 7 bases; bases outside gene matches: 8. CDR3 length equals 15 residues. Germline lookup yields CDR1 SEHNR and CDR2 FQNEAQ (reference sequence). CDR3 loop: CASRKGLAGDGEQYF. The CDR3 DNA reads TGTGCCAGCAGGAAGGGACTAGCGGGAGATGGGGAGCAGTACTTC.

The chain employs TRBV16 and TRBJ1-5; no firm D call. The CDR3 covers 13 residues. V lost 0 bases to trimming and J lost 6 bases, with 6 bases between them. Looked up from germline, CDR1 is KGHSY and CDR2 is FQNENV. The CDR3 loop is CASSQSKGQPQHF. In nucleotides, the CDR3 is TGTGCCAGCAGCCAATCGAAAGGTCAGCCCCAGCATTTT.

V is TRBV27 and J is TRBJ2-1, with D tentatively TRBD1 or TRBD2 (6 bases each). The CDR3 runs 15 residues. V lost 0 bases to trimming and J lost 3 bases, with 9 bases between them. Germline-derived CDR1 and CDR2 are MNHEY and SMNVEV (reference sequence). The CDR3 bases are TGTGCCAGCAGTTTATCGGAGGGGGGCTACAATGAGCAGTTCTTC. Translation: CASSLSEGGYNEQFF.

The chain employs TRBV2 and TRBJ2-1, with D perhaps being TRBD1 or TRBD2 (5 bases each). Germline loops: CDR1 SNHLY, CDR2 FYNNEI. This CDR3 comprises 10 residues. Trimming cost V 6 bases and J 15 bases, with 12 bases left between them. CDR3 in DNA: TGTGCCAGCAGCGGCGTTGGGGGGTTCTTC. Protein sequence: CASSGVGGFF.

The chain couples TRBV30 to TRBJ2-7, with no clear D. The CDR3 extends over 11 amino acids. The V and J ends lost 1 base and 5 bases respectively, with 6 bases between them. Germline V gene lookup returns CDR1 GTSNPN and CDR2 SVGIG (reference sequence). The CDR3 DNA reads TGTGCCTGGAGTGAGGGCAACGAGCAGTACTTC. Its translation: CAWSEGNEQYF.

The V gene is TRBV7-9, the J gene TRBJ2-1; 7 bases are a match to TRBD1. The CDR3 runs 15 residues. Germline trimming cut 5 bases from V and 3 bases from J; bases unmatched to any gene: 7. Germline V gene data show CDR1 as SEHNR and CDR2 as FQNEAQ (reference sequence). The CDR3: CASSGPGTDYNEQFF. CDR3 DNA: TGTGCCAGCAGCGGCCCCGGGACAGACTACAATGAGCAGTTCTTC.

The genes are TRBV27 and TRBJ2-7; D gene ambiguous. Trimming removed 0 bases from V and 1 base from J, with 10 bases in between. CDR1 is MNHEY, CDR2 SMNVEV, per germline (reference sequence). The length of the CDR3 is 15 residues. CDR3 nucleotide sequence: TGTGCCAGCAGTTTATCGGCCCTGTCTTCCTACGAGCAGTACTTC. Protein: CASSLSALSSYEQYF.

The CDR3 is CASTGGARGYGYTF. Written as DNA, the CDR3 is TGTGCCAGCACGGGAGGGGCGCGGGGCTATGGCTACACCTTC. The chain employs TRBV9 and TRBJ1-2; weak D call: TRBD1 (5 bases). Germline-derived CDR1 and CDR2 are SGDLS and YYNGEE. The CDR3 sequence is 14 residues long. The germline V and J ends were trimmed by 6 bases and 4 bases, with 16 bases remaining between them.

The sample holds a few counts of this clonotype. The chain's CDR3 is CSPSVDNEQFF. Written as DNA, the CDR3 is TGCAGCCCCTCCGTAGACAATGAGCAGTTCTTC. The gene calls are TRBV29-1 and TRBJ2-1; the D is unclear. CDR3 length: 11 residues. V was pared by 8 bases and J by 5 bases, with 10 bases between. The germline V gene has CDR1 SQVTM and CDR2 ANQGSEA.